The rows below give T cell receptor beta chains drawn from one sample of a study of T cell repertoires in cytomegalovirus infection. TCRdb reanalysed the reads using MiXCR and keeps one entry per CDR3 protein. The sample yields 450,000 to 650,000 distinct CDR3 sequences, roughly 29% seen once. The sequencing sample was made of PBMCs. The receptors stem from a human donor in good health (CMV status not recorded). Some clones in this sample may be carry-over from other donors' samples. The CDR3 runs from the conserved cysteine through the conserved F or W. Each record gives: J gene, V gene, clone size, D gene, CDR3 DNA, CDR3 protein. The D gene is left open where the match is weak. Expanded clones get a size class; other rows say once, few or many, or leave the size out.

>TRBJ2-2|TRBV12-3/TRBV12-4|.|.
TGTGCCAGCAGTTTCGGTGGCCTCCCGGGAACCGGGGAGCTGTTTTTT
CASSFGGLPGTGELFF
>TRBJ2-5|TRBV6-6|few|TRBD2
TGTGCCAGCAGTCGACTAGCGGGAGTTCGCGAGACCCAGTACTTC
CASSRLAGVRETQYF
>TRBJ2-2|TRBV28|few|TRBD1
TGTGCCAGCAGTTTGCCCCGGGGGACAGGGGCCACCGGGGAGCTGTTTTTT
CASSLPRGTGATGELFF
>TRBJ2-2|TRBV15|few|TRBD2
TGTGCCACCAGCTTGGGAGGGGCGGGAGCCGGGGAGCTGTTTTTT
CATSLGGAGAGELFF
>TRBJ2-1|TRBV19|.|.
TGTGCCAGTAGGATTACGGGACTTTTAAACAATGAGCAGTTCTTC
CASRITGLLNNEQFF
>TRBJ2-7|TRBV20-1|once|.
TGCAGTGCTAGGGAATATGCACCCCTGAGCTACGAGCAGTACTTC
CSAREYAPLSYEQYF
>TRBJ1-2|TRBV29-1|.|.
TGCAGCGTTGACGCAGGTTACGGCTACACCTTC
CSVDAGYGYTF
>TRBJ2-1|TRBV27|.|TRBD2
TGTGCCAGCAGTCCTTACATCGGGACTAGCGGGAATGAGCAGTTCTTC
CASSPYIGTSGNEQFF
>TRBJ2-1|TRBV27|.|TRBD2
TGTGCCAGCAGACCCACTAGCGGGAGGGCCAATTCCTACAATGAGCAGTTCTTC
CASRPTSGRANSYNEQFF
>TRBJ1-4|TRBV4-3|.|.
TGCGCCAGCAGCCAAGAACCGGGGGGATGGGTTGAAAAACTGTTTTTT
CASSQEPGGWVEKLFF
>TRBJ2-5|TRBV7-9|many|.
TGTGCCAGCAGCTTGGTCGACGGTCCCCAAGAGACCCAGTACTTC
CASSLVDGPQETQYF
>TRBJ2-1|TRBV6-2/TRBV6-3|.|TRBD2
TGTGCCAGCAGGCCCCTCCGGCTAGCGGGAGAGGGGGGGAACGACAATGAGCAGTTCTTC
CASRPLRLAGEGGNDNEQFF
>TRBJ2-5|TRBV7-2|many|.
TGTGCCAGCAGCGTTCACCCTCGGACCAAATTCCAAGAGACCCAGTACTTC
CASSVHPRTKFQETQYF
>TRBJ2-3|TRBV7-8|.|.
TGTGCCAGCAGAAAGTCAGGGGGAGTGGGCGGGAGGACCGGTCTCTTCACAGATACGCAGTATTTT
CASRKSGGVGGRTGLFTDTQYF
>TRBJ2-3|TRBV7-9|many|.
TGTGCCAGCAGCCTAAAGGATTGGGGGGATACGCAGTATTTT
CASSLKDWGDTQYF
>TRBJ2-5|TRBV4-1|.|.
TGCGCCAGCAGCCAACAGCAGGGCCAAGAGACCCAGTACTTC
CASSQQQGQETQYF
>TRBJ1-2|TRBV7-8|many|.
TGTGCCAGCAGCTTAGTAGAGGGGGGGGCATCACGCGGCTACACCTTC
CASSLVEGGASRGYTF
>TRBJ2-1|TRBV19|.|TRBD1
TGTGCCAGTAGTATTTTGGGACAGGGGGATTACGGGGAGCAGTTCTTC
CASSILGQGDYGEQFF
>TRBJ2-1|TRBV15|.|.
TGTGCCACCAGCAGAGTGTTAACTAGTCTCTCGGATGAGCAGTTCTTC
CATSRVLTSLSDEQFF
>TRBJ1-4|TRBV29-1|.|.
TGCAGCGTTGAAGTGGGTGGTGGAGAAAAACTGTTTTTT
CSVEVGGGEKLFF
>TRBJ2-7|TRBV7-2|many|TRBD2
TGTGCCAGCAGCCTCGGGACTAGCGGGATCAACGAGCAGTACTTC
CASSLGTSGINEQYF
>TRBJ2-1|TRBV6-5|few|TRBD2
TGTGCCAGCAGTTACTCGTTTCCGGGAGGCTCCGGTGAGCAGTTCTTC
CASSYSFPGGSGEQFF
>TRBJ1-4|TRBV9|.|.
TGTGCCAGCAGCACCCGAGGGGAGGGCGAAAAACTGTTTTTT
CASSTRGEGEKLFF
>TRBJ1-2|TRBV6-1|.|TRBD1
TGTGCCAGCAGTTCCTACCGGGACAGGGGTAGGGGGGACTATGGCTACACCTTC
CASSSYRDRGRGDYGYTF
>TRBJ1-5|TRBV6-2/TRBV6-3|.|.
TGTGCCAGCAGTTACCCCTCTTGGGATCAGCCCCAGCATTTT
CASSYPSWDQPQHF
>TRBJ2-1|TRBV7-9|.|.
TGTGCCAGCAGCCCTAGCCTTCTCTACAATGAGCAGTTCTTC
CASSPSLLYNEQFF
>TRBJ1-4|TRBV4-3|few|.
TGCGCCAGCAGCCAACCTGGGAAGCAGGGTTTTAATGAAAAACTGTTTTTT
CASSQPGKQGFNEKLFF
>TRBJ1-5|TRBV12-3/TRBV12-4|.|.
TGTGCCAGCAGTTTGTTCGGGGGTCAGCCCCAGCATTTT
CASSLFGGQPQHF
>TRBJ2-2|TRBV19|.|.
TGTGCCAGTAGTAGGCCCCTGTCTGACACCGGGGAGCTGTTTTTT
CASSRPLSDTGELFF
>TRBJ2-4|TRBV28|.|TRBD1
TGTGCCAGCAGTCCCGAAGGGGGACAGGGCAAAGGTGACATTCAGTACTTC
CASSPEGGQGKGDIQYF
>TRBJ2-5|TRBV6-1|.|TRBD2
TGTGCCAGCAGTGAAGTTTGGGCTAGCGGGAGGAGGATGGAGACCCAGTACTTC
CASSEVWASGRRMETQYF
>TRBJ2-7|TRBV7-9|few|TRBD2
TGTGCCAGCAGCTTAGGCGGGAGCGACTACGAGCAGTACTTC
CASSLGGSDYEQYF
>TRBJ2-7|TRBV27|few|.
TGTGCCAGCAGTTTCATCGGACAGTTATACGAGCAGTACTTC
CASSFIGQLYEQYF
>TRBJ2-5|TRBV6-2/TRBV6-3|.|.
TGTGCCAGCAGACCGGGGAGGGAGACCCAGTACTTC
CASRPGRETQYF
>TRBJ1-5|TRBV18|few|.
TGTGCCAGCTCCCCGGACGAAAATCAGCCCCAGCATTTT
CASSPDENQPQHF
>TRBJ2-3|TRBV7-2|few|.
TGTGCCAGCAGCTTAGCGTCAGGGCCAGTGGCAGATACGCAGTATTTT
CASSLASGPVADTQYF
>TRBJ1-1|TRBV11-2|.|.
TGTGCCAGCAGCTTCCGCGGTCAGATGAACACTGAAGCTTTCTTT
CASSFRGQMNTEAFF
>TRBJ2-1|TRBV12-3/TRBV12-4|many|TRBD2
TGTGCCAGCAGTTTACTAGCGGGGGTAAATGAGCAGTTCTTC
CASSLLAGVNEQFF
>TRBJ1-1|TRBV11-2|many|.
TGTGCCAGCAGCTTAGATTCCGTTAACATGAACACTGAAGCTTTCTTT
CASSLDSVNMNTEAFF
>TRBJ2-7|TRBV6-2/TRBV6-3|many|TRBD1
TGTGCCAGCAGAAAGTCCGGGACAGGGAACTACGAGCAGTACTTC
CASRKSGTGNYEQYF
>TRBJ1-5|TRBV6-2/TRBV6-3|few|.
TGTGCCAGCAGTCTAGATCTGAGCAATCAGCCCCAGCATTTT
CASSLDLSNQPQHF
>TRBJ1-4|TRBV7-2|many|TRBD1
TGTGCCAGCAGAGACGACAGGGGGGGAAATGAAAAACTGTTTTTT
CASRDDRGGNEKLFF
>TRBJ2-2|TRBV3-1|.|.
TGTGCCAGCAGCCTAACAGGGACCTTTTTAACCGGGGAGCTGTTTTTT
CASSLTGTFLTGELFF
>TRBJ2-7|TRBV28|few|TRBD2
TGTGCCAGCCGATACCCGGGCGGGAGGCCGGGCGAGCAGTACTTC
CASRYPGGRPGEQYF
>TRBJ1-2|TRBV11-3|few|TRBD1
TGTGCCAGCAGCGACGGGACAGCCTATGGCTACACCTTC
CASSDGTAYGYTF
>TRBJ2-1|TRBV7-2|many|TRBD2
TGTGCCAGCAGCTTAGGGGGGGGTAGCGCCTACAATGAGCAGTTCTTC
CASSLGGGSAYNEQFF